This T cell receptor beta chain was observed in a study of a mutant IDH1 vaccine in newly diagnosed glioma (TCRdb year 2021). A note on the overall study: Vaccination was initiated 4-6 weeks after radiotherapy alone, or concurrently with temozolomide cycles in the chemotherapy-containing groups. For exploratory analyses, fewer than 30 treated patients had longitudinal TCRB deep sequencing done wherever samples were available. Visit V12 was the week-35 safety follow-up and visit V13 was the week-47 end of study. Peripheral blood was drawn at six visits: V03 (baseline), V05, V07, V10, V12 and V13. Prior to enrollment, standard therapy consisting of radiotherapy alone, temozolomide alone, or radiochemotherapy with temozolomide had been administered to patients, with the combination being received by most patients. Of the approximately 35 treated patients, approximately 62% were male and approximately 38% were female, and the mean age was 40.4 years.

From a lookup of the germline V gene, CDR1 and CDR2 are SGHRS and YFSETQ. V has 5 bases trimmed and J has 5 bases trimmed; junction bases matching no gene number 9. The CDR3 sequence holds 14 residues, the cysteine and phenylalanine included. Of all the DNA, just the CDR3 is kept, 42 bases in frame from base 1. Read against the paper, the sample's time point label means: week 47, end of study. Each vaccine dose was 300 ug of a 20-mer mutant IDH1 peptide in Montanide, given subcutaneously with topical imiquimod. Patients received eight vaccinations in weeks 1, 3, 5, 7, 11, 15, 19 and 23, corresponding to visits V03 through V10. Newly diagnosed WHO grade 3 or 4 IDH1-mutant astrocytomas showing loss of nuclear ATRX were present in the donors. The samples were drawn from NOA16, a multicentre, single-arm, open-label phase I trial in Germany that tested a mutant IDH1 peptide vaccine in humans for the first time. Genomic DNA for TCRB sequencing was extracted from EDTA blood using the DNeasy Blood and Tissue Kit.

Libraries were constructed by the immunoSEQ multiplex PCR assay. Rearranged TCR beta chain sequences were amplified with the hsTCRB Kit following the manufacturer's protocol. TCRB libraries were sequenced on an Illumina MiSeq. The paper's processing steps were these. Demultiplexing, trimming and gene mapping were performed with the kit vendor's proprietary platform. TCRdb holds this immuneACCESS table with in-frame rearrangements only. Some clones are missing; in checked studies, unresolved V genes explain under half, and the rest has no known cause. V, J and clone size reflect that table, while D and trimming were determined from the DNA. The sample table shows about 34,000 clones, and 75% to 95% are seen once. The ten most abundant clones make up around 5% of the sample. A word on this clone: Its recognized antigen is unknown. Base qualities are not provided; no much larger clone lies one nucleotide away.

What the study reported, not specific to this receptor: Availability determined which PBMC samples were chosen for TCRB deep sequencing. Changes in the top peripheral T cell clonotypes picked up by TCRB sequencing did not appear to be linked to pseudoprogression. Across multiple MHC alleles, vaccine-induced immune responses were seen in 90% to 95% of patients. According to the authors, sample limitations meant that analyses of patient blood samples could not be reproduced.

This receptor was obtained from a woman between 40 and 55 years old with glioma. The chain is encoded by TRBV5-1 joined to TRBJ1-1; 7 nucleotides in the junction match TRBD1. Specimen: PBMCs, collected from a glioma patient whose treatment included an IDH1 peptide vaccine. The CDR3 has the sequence CASRARPGGTEAFF. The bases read TGCGCCAGCAGAGCAAGACCAGGGGGGACTGAAGCTTTCTTT.